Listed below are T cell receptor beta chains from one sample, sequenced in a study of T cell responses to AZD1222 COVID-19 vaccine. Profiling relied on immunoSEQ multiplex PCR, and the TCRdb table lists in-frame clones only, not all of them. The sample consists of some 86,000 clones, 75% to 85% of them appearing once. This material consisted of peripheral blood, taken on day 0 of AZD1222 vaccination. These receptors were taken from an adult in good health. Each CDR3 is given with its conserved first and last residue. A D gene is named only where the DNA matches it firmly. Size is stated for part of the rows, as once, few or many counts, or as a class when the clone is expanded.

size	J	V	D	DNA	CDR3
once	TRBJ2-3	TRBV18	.	TGTGCCAGCTCTCCATGGGACAAGAGCACAGATACGCAGTATTTT	CASSPWDKSTDTQYF
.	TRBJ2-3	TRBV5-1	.	TGCGCCAGCAGCTTGGCAAGGGGTAGCACAGATACGCAGTATTTT	CASSLARGSTDTQYF
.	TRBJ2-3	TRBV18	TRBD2	TGTGCCAGCTCCCCCGGGACTAGCGGGGGGCCTAGCACAGATACGCAGTATTTT	CASSPGTSGGPSTDTQYF
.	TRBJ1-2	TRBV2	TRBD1	TGTGCCAGCAGTGCTTCCGGGACAGGGGGCGGAGGCTACACCTTC	CASSASGTGGGGYTF
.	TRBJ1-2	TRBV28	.	TGTGCCAGCAGTTTAATTTCGGGGGGCTACACCTTC	CASSLISGGYTF
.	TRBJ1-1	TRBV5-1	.	TGCGCCAGCAGCCCGTCGACGCGCCCCGACCCCCCTGAAGCTTTCTTT	CASSPSTRPDPPEAFF
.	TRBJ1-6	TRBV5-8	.	TGTGCCAGCAGCTTGGGAGGGCGGACTAATTCACCCCTCCACTTT	CASSLGGRTNSPLHF
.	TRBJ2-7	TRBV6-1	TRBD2	TGTGCCAGCAGTGAAGCCCCCGGACTAGCGGCGTACGAGCAGTACTTC	CASSEAPGLAAYEQYF
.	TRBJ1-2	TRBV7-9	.	TGTGCCAGCAGCTCCCCTGGGCTAACCCCGTATGGCTACACCTTC	CASSSPGLTPYGYTF
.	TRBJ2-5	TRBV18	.	TGTGCCAGCTCCCCCACGACCCATGGGGAGACCCAGTACTTC	CASSPTTHGETQYF